The T cell receptor (beta chain) described here comes from a study of cytomegalovirus exposure and HLA in healthy donors. Study-wide results and caveats: Later on, a genetic analysis was performed. It linked a missense variant in DCLRE1C with V- and J-gene trimming of TCR beta. Most of the CMV-associated TCR beta chains (in a later analysis) appeared to be HLA-restricted. Researchers reported that a few CMV-associated chains were confirmed in vitro as CMV antigen-specific.

The germline V and J ends were trimmed by 3 bases and 6 bases, with 16 bases remaining between them. There are 15 residues in the CDR3. Germline lookup yields CDR1 SGHRS and CDR2 YFSETQ. The study ran its PCR with 60 Vbeta and 13 Jbeta primers. The assay was immunoSEQ multiplex PCR, and TCRdb's table has in-frame clones only and misses some. The sample lists 150,000 or so clones; over 75% were seen once. As to this clone: Its antigen is undetermined.

This receptor was taken from a man in his fifties in good health and CMV-seropositive. The V gene is TRBV5-1, the J gene TRBJ2-1, with D possibly TRBD1 on 5 matching bases. The sequenced material came from PBMCs. CDR3 in DNA: TGCGCCAGCAGCTACCAGGGTAGTCGAGGCAATGAGCAGTTCTTC. Translating it yields CASSYQGSRGNEQFF.